This T cell receptor (beta chain) derives from a study of regulatory T cells in long-lasting Graves disease. J lost 6 bases, V lost 4 bases, and 14 bases had no gene match. CDR1 and CDR2 from the germline V gene are MDHEN and SYDVKM. This CDR3 comprises 17 residues. Time point: persistent/refractory GD, antithyroid drugs over 5 years with positive TRAb. The TCR library was prepared using RNA isolated from PBMCs. Arm-PCR of CDR3 regions and iRepertoire HTBI primers were used to build TCR beta libraries. TCRdb itself ran the multiplex PCR reads through MiXCR, one entry per CDR3 protein. The sample includes 450,000 or so distinct CDR3 sequences, under 25% of them seen just once. General study points: When disease was persistent, TRBV28, TRBJ1-2 and TRBJ2-5 were the favored segments. Persistent Graves' patients possessed reduced TCR diversity relative to recently diagnosed ones.

This clonotype has just one count. No antigen is known for it. The sequence came from a female donor with Graves disease. The sample consisted of peripheral blood mononuclear cells (PBMCs), taken when the disease was refractory, from a patient treated with antithyroid drugs. The chain employs TRBV28 and TRBJ2-3, with 9 bases lining up with TRBD1. The CDR3 DNA reads TGTGCCAGCAGTTATGTCCCGGGACAGGGAATTGCCGATACGCAGTATTTT. This encodes CASSYVPGQGIADTQYF.